The 19 T cell receptor beta chains given below trace back to one sample, sequenced in a study of T cells in Graves' hyperthyroidism and ophthalmopathy. Regions amplified from RNA transcripts were the TCR beta CDR3 regions. In the first-round RT-PCR of the TCR CDR3, the HTBI primer set was used. One entry per CDR3 protein results from TCRdb running MiXCR on the multiplex PCR reads. This repertoire shows 650,000 to 750,000 distinct CDR3 sequences, 14% found once; its top ten account for 10% to 13%. Material for sequencing was blood. These receptor sequences come from a woman between 18 and 29 years old with Graves' hyperthyroidism.

This chain connects TRBV6-6 to TRBJ1-3; D is uncertain. Germline CDR1 reads MNHNY; CDR2 reads SVGAGI (reference sequence). The CDR3 sequence is 15 residues long. V shed 2 bases and J shed 4 bases, with 12 bases lying between them. The CDR3 is CASSYGDPLGNTIYF. DNA for the CDR3: TGTGCCAGCAGTTACGGTGACCCGCTCGGAAACACCATATATTTT.

This clonotype was found a few times. The genes are TRBV29-1 and TRBJ1-1; TRBD1 is a possible D gene (5 bases). V dropped 4 bases and J dropped 7 bases, with 13 bases sitting between them. The germline V gene encodes CDR1 SQVTM and CDR2 ANQGSEA. This CDR3 is 12 amino acids long. DNA for the CDR3: TGCAGCGTTGGGGCGGCAGGGTTTGAAGCTTTCTTT. As protein: CSVGAAGFEAFF.

CDR3 amino acids: CASRLLGLSTDTQYF. CDR3 DNA sequence: TGTGCCAGCAGGCTTCTCGGCCTCAGCACAGATACGCAGTATTTT. The chain joins TRBV6-2 or TRBV6-3 to TRBJ2-3; D is unclear. CDR3 length: 15 amino acids. Trimming left V 6 bases short and J 0 bases short, with 13 bases between. In germline, CDR1 is MNHEY, CDR2 SVGEGT.

At least ten counts were recorded for this clonotype. This chain connects TRBV13 to TRBJ2-3; TRBD1 matches at 10 bases. J gave up 7 bases and V 8 bases, and 9 bases lay outside the gene matches. This CDR3 region has 14 residues. Germline V gene lookup returns CDR1 PRHDT and CDR2 FYEKMQ (reference sequence). The CDR3 is CASRGQGGINTQYF. The DNA for the CDR3 is TGTGCCAGCCGAGGACAGGGGGGAATAAATACGCAGTATTTT.

The sample holds a few counts of this clonotype. V gene TRBV10-1 combines with J gene TRBJ2-7, with D possibly TRBD2 on 6 matching bases. Trimming removed 6 bases from V and 2 bases from J, with 14 bases in between. The CDR3 loop spans 14 amino acids. Germline CDR1 is WNHNN and CDR2 is SYGVQD (reference sequence). The DNA of the CDR3 is TGCGCCAGCAGCGGGGACTGGGCCCCCTACGAGCAGTACTTC. This encodes CASSGDWAPYEQYF.

This clonotype was recorded many times. The J gene is TRBJ1-2, the V gene TRBV20-1; 8 nucleotides align to TRBD1. The CDR3 has 13 residues. Trimming took 1 base from V and 5 from J; bases not matched to a gene: 3. CDR1 is DFQATT and CDR2 is SNEGSKA in the germline V gene (reference sequence). This CDR3 reads CSARVRTGYGYTF. The CDR3 nucleotides read TGCAGTGCTAGAGTTCGGACAGGGTATGGCTACACCTTC.

The CDR3 region is CSARDFVGGDEQYF. The CDR3 bases are TGCAGTGCTAGAGATTTCGTGGGAGGCGACGAGCAGTACTTC. This chain uses TRBV20-1 with TRBJ2-7; a weak D match, TRBD2 (6 bases). This CDR3 region has 14 residues. Per the germline V gene, CDR1 is DFQATT and CDR2 is SNEGSKA (reference sequence). Deletions cut 0 bases from V and 5 bases from J, with 14 bases between.

V usage is TRBV30 and J usage is TRBJ2-5, with 8 bases lining up with TRBD1. The CDR3 consists of 13 residues. The V gene end was trimmed by 5 bases and the J gene end by 5 bases; junction bases not matched to a gene: 7. Germline loops: CDR1 GTSNPN, CDR2 SVGIG (reference sequence). The chain's CDR3 is CAWARGQRETQYF. In DNA form, the CDR3 reads TGTGCCTGGGCCAGGGGGCAACGGGAGACCCAGTACTTC.

This clonotype was recorded many times. This chain links TRBV4-1 with TRBJ2-1; D may be TRBD2 (5 bases). The CDR3 contains 16 residues. The germline gives CDR1 MGHRA, CDR2 YSYEKL. The V end was cut by 1 base, the J end by 0 bases, with 10 bases between. As DNA, the CDR3 is TGCGCCAGCAGCCAAGTATTAGGGAGCTCCTACAATGAGCAGTTCTTC. This encodes CASSQVLGSSYNEQFF.

The V call is TRBV20-1, the J call TRBJ2-3, with D maybe TRBD2 (6 bases). Trimming left V 5 bases short and J 4 bases short, with 19 bases between. The CDR3 contains 15 residues. Germline CDR1 DFQATT, CDR2 SNEGSKA (reference sequence). The CDR3 spells CSARYPTGEADTQYF. The CDR3 DNA reads TGCAGTGCTCGGTACCCGACGGGAGAAGCAGATACGCAGTATTTT.

The rearrangement uses TRBV6-1 and TRBJ2-7; tentatively, D is TRBD2 (5 bases). V lost 7 bases to trimming and J lost 0 bases, with 10 bases between them. The CDR3 loop spans 13 amino acids. Germline CDR1 MNHNS, CDR2 SASEGT. The CDR3 region has the DNA TGTGCCAGCATGAGAAGCGGCTCCTACGAGCAGTACTTC. Translation gives CASMRSGSYEQYF.

This clonotype was found many times. The rearrangement links TRBV20-1 to TRBJ1-1; tentatively, D is TRBD1 (6 bases). This CDR3 region has 14 residues. CDR1 and CDR2 from the germline V gene are DFQATT and SNEGSKA (reference sequence). CDR3 nucleotide sequence: TGCAGGGGCGGGACACAGGGCCACAACACTGAAGCTTTCTTT. Protein sequence: CRGGTQGHNTEAFF.

This clonotype was recorded at least ten times. This chain joins TRBV20-1 and TRBJ2-1; 10 positions agree with TRBD2. From germline, CDR1 is DFQATT and CDR2 SNEGSKA (reference sequence). The V segment lost 3 bases and the J segment 8 bases; nucleotides outside the gene matches: 13. The CDR3 covers 16 residues. The chain's CDR3 is CSARVFLAGVGDEQFF. CDR3 DNA sequence: TGCAGTGCTAGGGTTTTTCTAGCGGGAGTGGGCGATGAGCAGTTCTTC.

This sequence joins TRBV20-1 and TRBJ2-7; possibly TRBD2 for D (6 bases). V was shortened by 5 bases and J by 9 bases, with 20 bases between the two germline ends. The CDR3 loop spans 13 amino acids. In germline, CDR1 is DFQATT, CDR2 SNEGSKA (reference sequence). In DNA, the CDR3 is TGCAGTGCTCCTCCCCTTAGCGGAATAGGGCAGTACTTC. It codes for CSAPPLSGIGQYF.

This clonotype was recorded a few times. The chain combines TRBV30 with TRBJ2-2; D perhaps matches TRBD2 (7 bases). The length of the CDR3 is 14 residues. The V end lost 4 bases, the J end lost 5 bases, and 14 bases lay between the germline ends. CDR1 is GTSNPN, CDR2 SVGIG, per germline (reference sequence). The CDR3 DNA is TGTGCCTGGACGCGGGGGCCGGGAACCGGGGAGCTGTTTTTT. Translated: CAWTRGPGTGELFF.

This clonotype was seen a handful of times. Possible read error: a much larger clone is one base away. This CDR3 is CASSFTGINQPQHF. The CDR3 DNA reads TGTGCCAGCAGTTTTACGGGTATCAATCAGCCCCAGCATTTT. The J gene is TRBJ1-5, the V gene TRBV12-3 or TRBV12-4; no reliable D call. Trimming took 3 bases from V and 3 from J, leaving 9 bases between them. CDR3 length equals 14 residues.

This clonotype was counted only a few times. This chain links TRBV9 with TRBJ2-1, with 10 bases lining up with TRBD2. Germline lookup yields CDR1 SGDLS and CDR2 YYNGEE. J was trimmed by 5 bases and V by 4 bases; bases with no gene match: 12. The CDR3 sequence is 17 residues long. CDR3 region: CASSPTSGTAWDNEQFF. The CDR3 coding sequence is TGTGCCAGCAGCCCCACTAGCGGGACTGCATGGGACAATGAGCAGTTCTTC.

This clonotype was seen repeatedly, ten times or more. V usage is TRBV6-1 and J usage is TRBJ1-2; D is unclear. The CDR3 has 15 residues. Germline V gives CDR1 MNHNS, CDR2 SASEGT. Trimming shortened V by 6 bases and J by 8 bases, and 22 bases separated the two germline ends. CDR3 residues: CASSHTGPSLWGYTF. DNA for the CDR3: TGTGCCAGCAGCCACACCGGCCCCTCCCTATGGGGCTACACCTTC.

In this sample, this clonotype turned up many times. This sequence joins TRBV7-2 and TRBJ1-4; 9 nucleotides align to TRBD1. The germline V gene has CDR1 SGHTA and CDR2 FQGNSA. With 5 bases clipped from V and 8 bases from J, the junction kept 6 bases outside the gene matches. This CDR3 is built from 14 residues. CDR3 coding DNA: TGTGCCAGCAGCCTCGACAGGGGGGAAGAAAAACTGTTTTTT. Translating gives CASSLDRGEEKLFF.